This TCR beta chain came from a study of blood T cell repertoires in COVID-19. Across the study: COVID-19 samples from acute and convalescent phases originated in the United States, Italy and Spain.

The protocol was immunoSEQ multiplex PCR, while the TCRdb copy is restricted to in-frame clones and leaves out a portion. Among about 140,000 clones, roughly 84% were seen once, and the ten largest hold almost 9%. The V gene's germline CDR1 is GTSNPN and CDR2 SVGIG (reference sequence). The CDR3 consists of 13 residues. V shed 0 bases, J shed 9 bases, and the junction held 4 bases outside the gene matches. The TCR sequence derives from a man aged 25 to 40 with COVID-19, enrolled during active disease. The chain links TRBV30 to TRBJ2-1; 8 bases agree with TRBD2. Sample: peripheral blood. CDR3 protein: CAWSVGTSGEQFF. In nucleotides, the CDR3 is TGTGCCTGGAGTGTTGGGACTAGTGGTGAGCAGTTCTTC.